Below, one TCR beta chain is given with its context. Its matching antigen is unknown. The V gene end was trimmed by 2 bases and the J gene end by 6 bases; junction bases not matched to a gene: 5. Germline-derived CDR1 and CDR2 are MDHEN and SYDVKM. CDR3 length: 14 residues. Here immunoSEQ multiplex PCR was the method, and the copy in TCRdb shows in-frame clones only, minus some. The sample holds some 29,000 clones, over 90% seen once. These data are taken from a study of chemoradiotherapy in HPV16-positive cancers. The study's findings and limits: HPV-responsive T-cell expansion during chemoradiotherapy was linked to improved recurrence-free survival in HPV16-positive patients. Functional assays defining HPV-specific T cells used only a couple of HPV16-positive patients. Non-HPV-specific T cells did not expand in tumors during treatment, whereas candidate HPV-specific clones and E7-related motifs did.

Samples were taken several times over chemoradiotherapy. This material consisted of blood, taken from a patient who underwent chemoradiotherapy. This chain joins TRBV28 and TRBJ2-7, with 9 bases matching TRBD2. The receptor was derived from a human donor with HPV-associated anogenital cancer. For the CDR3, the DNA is TGTGCCAGCAGTTTAGGCCTAGCGGGATTCGAGCAGTACTTC. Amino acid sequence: CASSLGLAGFEQYF.